This T cell receptor (beta chain) was observed in a study of blood T cells in healthy people across ages. Regarding the study as a whole: Researchers judged that diversity estimates from one million T cells fell short of true values.

The germline gives CDR1 MNHEY, CDR2 SMNVEV (reference sequence). This CDR3 comprises 14 residues. As concerns this clonotype: What it binds is not known.

PCR was performed a second time for about 7 to 12 cycles using a sample-barcoded 5' primer and a J-beta primer mix. A template-switch adaptor with 12 random nucleotides tagged each cDNA molecule. Every sample gave at least 2.5 million paired-end reads containing CDR3. TCRdb itself ran the 5' RACE reads through MiXCR, one entry per CDR3 protein. Here the sample spans 550,000 to 800,000 distinct CDR3 sequences, around a fifth being singletons. The V and J genes are TRBV27 and TRBJ2-5; weak D call: TRBD1 (5 bases). The J call may be incorrect, as the DNA end agrees better with TRBJ2-7. The sequenced sample consisted of blood. The receptor comes from a man in his 70s in good health. The CDR3 DNA is TGTGCCAGCAGTTGGGGCAGGACCTCCTACGAGCAGTACTTC. The encoded protein is CASSWGRTSYEQYF.